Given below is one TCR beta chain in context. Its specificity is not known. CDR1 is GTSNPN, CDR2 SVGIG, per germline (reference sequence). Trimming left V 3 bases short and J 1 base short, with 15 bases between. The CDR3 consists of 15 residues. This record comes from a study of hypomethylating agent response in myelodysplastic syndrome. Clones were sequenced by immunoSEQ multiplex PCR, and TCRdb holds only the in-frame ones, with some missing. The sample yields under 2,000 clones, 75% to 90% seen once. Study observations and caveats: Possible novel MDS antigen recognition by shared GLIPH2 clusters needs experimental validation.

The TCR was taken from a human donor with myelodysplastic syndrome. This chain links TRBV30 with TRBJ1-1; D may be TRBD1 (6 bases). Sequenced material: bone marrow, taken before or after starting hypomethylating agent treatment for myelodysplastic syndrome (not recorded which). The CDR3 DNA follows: TGTGCCTGGAGAAATCAGGGGCCCTCGAACACTGAAGCTTTCTTT. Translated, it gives CAWRNQGPSNTEAFF.